Shown below are 13 T cell receptor beta chains from a single sample sequenced in a study of CD8 T cells in ankylosing spondylitis. In TCRdb, the 5' RACE reads were re-called with MiXCR into one record per CDR3 protein. The sample yields approximately 140,000 distinct CDR3 sequences, 7% to 10% seen once. Sequences were obtained from synovial fluid, either unsorted or a sorted T cell fraction (not recorded which). These receptors originate from a male donor with ankylosing spondylitis.

There are many counts of this clonotype. The rearrangement joins TRBV28 to TRBJ1-2; 7 bases match TRBD1. CDR3 length: 15 residues. Germline V lookup: CDR1 MDHEN, CDR2 SYDVKM. With V trimmed by 6 bases and J by 4 bases, 11 bases remained unmatched. CDR3 sequence (DNA): TGTGCCAGCAGATTCTTCCCCGGGACAGTCTATGGCTACACCTTC. This translates into CASRFFPGTVYGYTF.

This clonotype was detected only a few times. The J gene is TRBJ2-7, the V gene TRBV20-1; D is unclear. V lost 2 bases to trimming and J lost 3 bases, with 11 bases between them. The CDR3 covers 13 residues. From germline, CDR1 is DFQATT and CDR2 SNEGSKA (reference sequence). The CDR3 nucleotides read TGCAGTGCTAGATCGAATACGGGCTACGAGCAGTACTTC. It specifies CSARSNTGYEQYF.

This chain connects TRBV24-1 to TRBJ2-5; D is unresolved. Per germline, CDR1 KGHDR and CDR2 SFDVKD. There are 12 residues in the CDR3. The V and J ends lost 0 bases and 7 bases respectively, with 5 bases between them. CDR3: CATSDLIGTQYF. The CDR3 nucleotides are TGTGCCACCAGTGATTTGATCGGGACCCAGTACTTC.

This clonotype appeared a few times. V gene TRBV11-3 combines with J gene TRBJ2-5, with D possibly called TRBD1 or TRBD2 (5 bases each). CDR3 length: 15 residues. V was pared by 4 bases and J by 3 bases, with 15 bases between. Germline CDR1 is SGHNT and CDR2 is YENEEA. The CDR3 DNA reads as TGTGCCAGCAGCTCAGGGACGGACCGAGAAGAGACCCAGTACTTC. Residues: CASSSGTDREETQYF. The full variable domain, in which reference TRBV11-3 and TRBJ2-5 provide the parts outside the CDR3, is EAGVVQSPRYKIIEKKQPVAFWCNPISGHNTLYWYLQNLGQGPELLIRYENEEAVDDSQLPKDRFSAERLKGVDSTLKIQPAELGDSAVYLCASSSGTDREETQYFGPGTRLLVL.

This clonotype was counted many times. This chain connects TRBV7-9 to TRBJ1-3; D is unresolved. The V end lost 4 bases, the J end lost 0 bases, and 10 bases lay between the germline ends. Germline V lookup: CDR1 SEHNR, CDR2 FQNEAQ (reference sequence). This CDR3 is 15 amino acids long. The CDR3 DNA reads as TGTGCCAGCAGCTCGACGTGGGACTCTGGAAACACCATATATTTT. The encoded protein is CASSSTWDSGNTIYF.

This chain links TRBV6-1 with TRBJ1-2, with D uncertain. CDR1 is MNHNS and CDR2 is SASEGT in the germline V gene. Trimming left V 5 bases short and J 2 bases short, with 9 bases between. The CDR3 consists of 13 residues. Here the CDR3 reads CASSQTGNYGYTF. CDR3 nucleotides: TGTGCCAGCAGTCAAACCGGGAACTATGGCTACACCTTC.

This clonotype was recorded at least ten times. The gene calls are TRBV12-3 or TRBV12-4 and TRBJ1-2, with a possible D match to TRBD1 (6 bases). The CDR3 is 13 residues long. V was cut by 7 bases and J by 5 bases, with 14 bases left in between. The CDR3 sequence is CASTPGGLYGYTF. The CDR3 nucleotides are TGTGCCAGCACCCCCGGGGGGCTATATGGCTACACCTTC.

In its sample, this clonotype was seen many times. The chain uses TRBV12-3 or TRBV12-4 and TRBJ2-3, with 7 positions matching TRBD1. V lost 6 bases to trimming and J lost 0 bases; unmatched junction nucleotides: 6. The CDR3 runs to 15 residues. The CDR3 is CASSRRTGSTDTQYF. CDR3 DNA sequence: TGTGCCAGCAGCCGACGGACAGGTAGCACAGATACGCAGTATTTT.

This clonotype was observed many times. The chain uses TRBV4-2 and TRBJ1-1; the D gene is possibly TRBD1 (6 bases). The germline gives CDR1 LGHNA, CDR2 YNFKEQ. Trimming took 2 bases from V and 3 from J, leaving 10 bases between them. The CDR3 runs 14 residues. The CDR3 sequence: CASSQLDSYTEAFF. CDR3 nucleotides: TGTGCCAGCAGCCAATTGGACAGCTACACTGAAGCTTTCTTT.

This sequence joins TRBV5-1 and TRBJ2-2; TRBD1 agrees at 8 bases. Germline CDR1 SGHRS, CDR2 YFSETQ. With 4 bases clipped from V and 3 bases from J, the junction kept 8 bases outside the gene matches. CDR3 length: 16 residues. CDR3 sequence: CASSPAGGAYTGELFF. The CDR3 DNA reads TGCGCCAGCAGCCCCGCAGGGGGCGCCTACACCGGGGAGCTGTTTTTT. The complete variable domain, with remaining parts taken from reference TRBV5-1 and TRBJ2-2, reads KAGVTQTPRYLIKTRGQQVTLSCSPISGHRSVSWYQQTPGQGLQFLFEYFSETQRNKGNFPGRFSGRQFSNSRSEMNVSTLELGDSALYLCASSPAGGAYTGELFFGEGSRLTVL.

In its sample, this clonotype was seen many times. The chain couples TRBV7-2 to TRBJ1-4, with a weak D call TRBD1 (5 bases). Germline CDR1 is SGHTA and CDR2 is FQGNSA. The CDR3 covers 15 residues. V was trimmed by 0 bases and J by 5 bases, leaving 10 bases between them. The CDR3 nucleotides are TGTGCCAGCAGCTTAGCAAGGGGTGGGAATGAAAAACTGTTTTTT. This gives the protein CASSLARGGNEKLFF.

On this clonotype itself: This sequence may be a read error, since a much larger clone differs from it by one base. This chain uses TRBV6-5 with TRBJ2-7; D is unresolved. The CDR3 extends over 14 amino acids. V was cut by 2 bases and J by 0 bases, with 8 bases left in between. CDR1 and CDR2 from the germline V gene are MNHEY and SVGAGI. In nucleotides, the CDR3 is TGTGCCAGCAGTTACCACGGCACCTCCTACGAGCAGTACTTC. Translated, it gives CASSYHGTSYEQYF.

The chain combines TRBV19 with TRBJ1-2; tentative D call: TRBD1 (5 bases). Trimming left V 7 bases short and J 0 bases short, with 12 bases between. CDR1 and CDR2 from the germline V gene are LNHDA and SQIVND (reference sequence). CDR3 size: 14 residues. CDR3 region: CASTEQEANYGYTF. CDR3 in DNA: TGTGCCAGTACCGAACAGGAAGCTAACTATGGCTACACCTTC.